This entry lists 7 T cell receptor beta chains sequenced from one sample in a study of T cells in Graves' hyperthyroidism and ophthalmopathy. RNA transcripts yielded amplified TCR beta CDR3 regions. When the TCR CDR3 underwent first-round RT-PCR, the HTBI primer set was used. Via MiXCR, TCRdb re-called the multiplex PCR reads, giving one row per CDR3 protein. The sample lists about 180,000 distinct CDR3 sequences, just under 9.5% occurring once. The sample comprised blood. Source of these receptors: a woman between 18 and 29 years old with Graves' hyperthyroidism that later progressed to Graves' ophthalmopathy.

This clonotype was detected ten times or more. As DNA, the CDR3 is TGTGCCAGCAAGCCGACAGTAGCGGACACTGAAGCTTTCTTT. This codes for CASKPTVADTEAFF. This chain uses TRBV12-3 or TRBV12-4 with TRBJ1-1; weak D call: TRBD1 (5 bases). Trimming removed 7 bases from V and 3 bases from J, with 15 bases in between. The CDR3 is made up of 14 amino acids.

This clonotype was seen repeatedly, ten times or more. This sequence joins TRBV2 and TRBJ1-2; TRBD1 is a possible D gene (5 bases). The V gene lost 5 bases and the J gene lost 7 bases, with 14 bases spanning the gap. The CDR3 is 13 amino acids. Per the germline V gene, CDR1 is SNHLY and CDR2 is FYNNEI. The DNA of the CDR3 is TGTGCCAGCAGTACCGGGACTGCCCTTGGCTACACCTTC. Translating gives CASSTGTALGYTF.

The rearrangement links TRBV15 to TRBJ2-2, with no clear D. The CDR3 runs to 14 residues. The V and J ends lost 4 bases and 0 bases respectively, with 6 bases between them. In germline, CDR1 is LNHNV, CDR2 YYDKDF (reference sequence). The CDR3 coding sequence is TGTGCCACCAGCACACCGTCGAACACCGGGGAGCTGTTTTTT. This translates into CATSTPSNTGELFF.

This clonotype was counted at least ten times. CDR3 sequence (DNA): TGTGCCAGCAGCTTAGTGGGGGGGGGAGAGACCCAGTACTTC. This encodes CASSLVGGGETQYF. This chain uses TRBV7-8 with TRBJ2-5; 7 positions match TRBD2. The germline V gene encodes CDR1 SGHVS and CDR2 FQNEAQ. This CDR3 has 14 residues. Unmatched junction bases numbered 3, after V lost 1 base and J lost 4 bases. The variable domain in full, with the rest retrieved from reference TRBV7-8 and TRBJ2-5, is GAGVSQSPRYKVAKRGQDVALRCDPISGHVSLFWYQQALGQGPEFLTYFQNEAQLDKSGLPSDRFFAERPEGSVSTLKIQRTQQEDSAVYLCASSLVGGGETQYFGPGTRLLVL.

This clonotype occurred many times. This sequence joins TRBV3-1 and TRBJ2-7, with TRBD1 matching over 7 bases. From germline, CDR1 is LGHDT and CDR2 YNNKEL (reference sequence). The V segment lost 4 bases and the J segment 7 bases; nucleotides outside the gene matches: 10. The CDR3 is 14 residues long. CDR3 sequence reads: CASSLEQGQGEQYF. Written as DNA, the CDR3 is TGTGCCAGCAGCCTTGAACAGGGGCAAGGGGAGCAGTACTTC.

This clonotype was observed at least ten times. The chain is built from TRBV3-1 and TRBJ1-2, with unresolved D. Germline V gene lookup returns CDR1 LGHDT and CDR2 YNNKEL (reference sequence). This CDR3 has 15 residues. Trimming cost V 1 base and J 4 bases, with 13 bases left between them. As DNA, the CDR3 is TGTGCCAGCAGCCAAGTTGGGCTGAGAGGCTATGGCTACACCTTC. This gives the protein CASSQVGLRGYGYTF.

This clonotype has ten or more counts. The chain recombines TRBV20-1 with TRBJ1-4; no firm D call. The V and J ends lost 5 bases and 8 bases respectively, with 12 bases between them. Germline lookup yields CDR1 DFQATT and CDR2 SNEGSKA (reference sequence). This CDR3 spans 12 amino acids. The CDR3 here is CSALHRYEKLFF. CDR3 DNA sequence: TGCAGTGCTTTACACCGTTACGAAAAACTGTTTTTT.